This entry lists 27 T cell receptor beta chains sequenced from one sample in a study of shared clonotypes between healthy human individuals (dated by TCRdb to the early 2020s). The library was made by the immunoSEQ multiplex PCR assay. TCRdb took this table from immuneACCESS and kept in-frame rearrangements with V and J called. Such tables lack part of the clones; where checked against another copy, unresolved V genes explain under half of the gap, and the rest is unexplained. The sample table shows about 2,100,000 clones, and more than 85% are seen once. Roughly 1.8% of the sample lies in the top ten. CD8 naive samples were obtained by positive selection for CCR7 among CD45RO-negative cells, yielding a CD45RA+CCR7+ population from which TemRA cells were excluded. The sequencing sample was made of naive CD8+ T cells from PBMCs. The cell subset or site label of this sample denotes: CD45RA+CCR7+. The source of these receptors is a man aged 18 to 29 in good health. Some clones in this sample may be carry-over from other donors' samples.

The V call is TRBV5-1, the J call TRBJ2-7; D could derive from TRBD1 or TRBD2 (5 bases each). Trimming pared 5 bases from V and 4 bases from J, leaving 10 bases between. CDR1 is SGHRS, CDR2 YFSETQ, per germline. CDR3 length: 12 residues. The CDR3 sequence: CASRGEVYEQYF. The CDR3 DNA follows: TGCGCCAGCAGGGGGGAAGTTTACGAGCAGTACTTC.

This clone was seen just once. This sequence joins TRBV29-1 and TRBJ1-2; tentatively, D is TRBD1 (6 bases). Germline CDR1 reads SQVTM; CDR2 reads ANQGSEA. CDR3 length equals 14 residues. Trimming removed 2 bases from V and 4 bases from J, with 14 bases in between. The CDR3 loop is CSVELAGRGYGYTF. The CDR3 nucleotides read TGCAGCGTTGAATTGGCAGGCAGGGGCTATGGCTACACCTTC.

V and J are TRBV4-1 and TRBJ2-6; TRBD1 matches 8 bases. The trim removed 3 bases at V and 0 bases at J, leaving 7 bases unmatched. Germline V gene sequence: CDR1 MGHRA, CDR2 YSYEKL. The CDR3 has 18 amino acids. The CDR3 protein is CASSQVGQGYSGANVLTF. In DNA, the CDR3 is TGCGCCAGCAGCCAGGTCGGACAGGGTTACTCTGGGGCCAACGTCCTGACTTTC.

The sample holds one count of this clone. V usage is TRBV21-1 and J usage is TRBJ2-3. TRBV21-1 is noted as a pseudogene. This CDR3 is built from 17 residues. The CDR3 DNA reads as TGTGCCAGCAGCACCCTCCACCAATTTGCTTGCACAGATACGCAGTATTTT. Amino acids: CASSTLHQFACTDTQYF.

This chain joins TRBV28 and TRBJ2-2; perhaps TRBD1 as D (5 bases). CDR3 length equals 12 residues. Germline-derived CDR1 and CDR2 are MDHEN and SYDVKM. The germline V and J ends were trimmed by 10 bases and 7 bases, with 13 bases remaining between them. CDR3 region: CAIKGVFGELFF. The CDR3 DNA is TGTGCCATCAAAGGGGTTTTCGGGGAGCTGTTTTTT.

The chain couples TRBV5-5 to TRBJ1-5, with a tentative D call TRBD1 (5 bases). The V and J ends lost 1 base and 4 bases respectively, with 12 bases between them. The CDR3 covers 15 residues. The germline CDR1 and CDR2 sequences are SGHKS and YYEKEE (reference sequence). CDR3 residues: CASSLLGDANQPQHF. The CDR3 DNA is TGTGCCAGCAGCTTGCTGGGGGACGCTAATCAGCCCCAGCATTTT. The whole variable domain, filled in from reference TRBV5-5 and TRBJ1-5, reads DAGVTQSPTHLIKTRGQQVTLRCSPISGHKSVSWYQQVLGQGPQFIFQYYEKEERGRGNFPDRFSARQFPNYSSELNVNALLLGDSALYLCASSLLGDANQPQHFGDGTRLSIL.

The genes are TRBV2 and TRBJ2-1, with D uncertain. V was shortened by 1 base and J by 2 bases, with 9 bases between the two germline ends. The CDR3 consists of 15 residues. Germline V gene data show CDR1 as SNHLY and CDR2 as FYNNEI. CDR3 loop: CASSEGGPTYNEQFF. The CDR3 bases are TGTGCCAGCAGTGAAGGTGGGCCAACCTACAATGAGCAGTTCTTC.

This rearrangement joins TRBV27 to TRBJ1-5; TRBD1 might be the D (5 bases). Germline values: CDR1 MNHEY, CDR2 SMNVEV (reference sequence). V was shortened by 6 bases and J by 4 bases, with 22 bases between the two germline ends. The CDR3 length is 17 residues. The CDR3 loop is CASRSLDGAFLNQPQHF. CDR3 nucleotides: TGTGCCAGCAGATCTTTAGACGGGGCCTTCCTTAATCAGCCCCAGCATTTT.

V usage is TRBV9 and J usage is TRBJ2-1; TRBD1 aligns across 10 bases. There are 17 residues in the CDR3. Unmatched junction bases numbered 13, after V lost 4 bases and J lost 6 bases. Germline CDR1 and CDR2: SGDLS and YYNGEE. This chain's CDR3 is CASSTHRDRGGINEQFF. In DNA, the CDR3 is TGTGCCAGCAGCACACATAGGGACAGGGGTGGAATCAATGAGCAGTTCTTC.

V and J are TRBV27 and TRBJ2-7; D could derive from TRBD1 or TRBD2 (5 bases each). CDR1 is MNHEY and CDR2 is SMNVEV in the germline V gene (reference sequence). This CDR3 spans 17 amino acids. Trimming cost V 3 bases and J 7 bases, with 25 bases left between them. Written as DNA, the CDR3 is TGTGCCAGCAGTTTCTTTGAGCCCCTCGGGACCATCGGGGAGCAGTACTTC. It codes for CASSFFEPLGTIGEQYF.

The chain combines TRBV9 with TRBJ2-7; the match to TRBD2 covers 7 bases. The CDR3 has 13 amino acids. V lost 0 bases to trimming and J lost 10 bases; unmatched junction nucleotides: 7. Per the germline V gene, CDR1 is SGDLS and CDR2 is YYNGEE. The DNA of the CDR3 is TGTGCCAGCAGCGTAGGGGTGGGAGGGGACCAGTACTTC. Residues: CASSVGVGGDQYF.

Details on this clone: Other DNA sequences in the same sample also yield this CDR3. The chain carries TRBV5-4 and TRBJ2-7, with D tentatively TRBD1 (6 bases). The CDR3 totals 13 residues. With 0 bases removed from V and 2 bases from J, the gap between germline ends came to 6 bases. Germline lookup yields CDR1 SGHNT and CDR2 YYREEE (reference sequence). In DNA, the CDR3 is TGTGCCAGCAGCTTGGACAGGGCCTACGAGCAGTACTTC. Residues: CASSLDRAYEQYF.

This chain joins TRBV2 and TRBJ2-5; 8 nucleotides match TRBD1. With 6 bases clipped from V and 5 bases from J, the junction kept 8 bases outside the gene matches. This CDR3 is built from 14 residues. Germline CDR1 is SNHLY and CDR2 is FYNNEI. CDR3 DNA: TGTGCCAGCAGGGTTCAGGGGGCGCGGGAGACCCAGTACTTC. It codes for CASRVQGARETQYF.

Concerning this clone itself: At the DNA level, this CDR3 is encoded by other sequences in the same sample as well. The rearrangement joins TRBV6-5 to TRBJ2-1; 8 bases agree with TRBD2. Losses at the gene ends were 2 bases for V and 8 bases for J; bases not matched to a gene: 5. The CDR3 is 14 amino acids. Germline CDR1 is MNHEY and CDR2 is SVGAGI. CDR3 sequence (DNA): TGTGCCAGCAGTTACGGACTAGCCGGGGATGAGCAGTTCTTC. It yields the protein CASSYGLAGDEQFF.

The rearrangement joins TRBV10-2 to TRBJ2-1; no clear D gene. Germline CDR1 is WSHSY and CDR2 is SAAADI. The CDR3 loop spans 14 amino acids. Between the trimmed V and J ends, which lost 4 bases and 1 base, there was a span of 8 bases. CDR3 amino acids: CASSVSLSYNEQFF. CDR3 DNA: TGCGCCAGCAGTGTGAGCCTATCCTACAATGAGCAGTTCTTC.

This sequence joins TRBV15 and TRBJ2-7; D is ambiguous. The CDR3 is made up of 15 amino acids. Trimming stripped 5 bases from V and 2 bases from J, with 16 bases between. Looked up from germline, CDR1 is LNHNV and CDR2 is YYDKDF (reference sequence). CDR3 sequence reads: CATSVYTGQTYEQYF. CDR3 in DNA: TGTGCCACCAGCGTATACACGGGCCAAACCTACGAGCAGTACTTC.

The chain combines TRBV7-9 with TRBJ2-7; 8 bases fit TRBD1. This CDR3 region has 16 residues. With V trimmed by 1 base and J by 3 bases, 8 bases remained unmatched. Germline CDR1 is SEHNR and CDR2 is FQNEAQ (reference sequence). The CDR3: CASSLDGTGNFYEQYF. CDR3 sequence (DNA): TGTGCCAGCAGCTTAGACGGGACAGGCAACTTCTACGAGCAGTACTTC.

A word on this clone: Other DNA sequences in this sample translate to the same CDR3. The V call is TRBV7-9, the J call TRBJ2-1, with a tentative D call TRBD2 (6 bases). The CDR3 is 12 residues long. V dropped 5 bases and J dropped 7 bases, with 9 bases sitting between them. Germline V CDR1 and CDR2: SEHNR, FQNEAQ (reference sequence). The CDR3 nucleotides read TGTGCCAGCAGCCCTGGGGGGAATGAGCAGTTCTTC. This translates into CASSPGGNEQFF.

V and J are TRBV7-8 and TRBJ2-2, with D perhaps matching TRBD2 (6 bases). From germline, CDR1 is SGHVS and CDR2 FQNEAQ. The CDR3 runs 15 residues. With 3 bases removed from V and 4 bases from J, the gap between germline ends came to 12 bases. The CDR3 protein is CASSLYGRSTGELFF. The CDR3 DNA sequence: TGTGCCAGCAGCTTGTATGGGAGGAGCACCGGGGAGCTGTTTTTT.

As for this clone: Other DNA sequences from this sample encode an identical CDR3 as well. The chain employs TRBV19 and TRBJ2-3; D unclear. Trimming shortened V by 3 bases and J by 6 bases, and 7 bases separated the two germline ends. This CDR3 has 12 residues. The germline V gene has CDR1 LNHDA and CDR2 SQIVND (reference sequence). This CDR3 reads CASSIRRDTQYF. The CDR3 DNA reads TGTGCCAGTAGTATCCGAAGGGATACGCAGTATTTT.

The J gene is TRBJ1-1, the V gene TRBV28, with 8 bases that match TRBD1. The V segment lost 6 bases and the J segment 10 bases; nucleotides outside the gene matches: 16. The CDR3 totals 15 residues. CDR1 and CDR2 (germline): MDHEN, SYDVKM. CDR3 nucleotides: TGTGCCAGCAGCCCGTCCCCAGGGGGCGGGAAGGGAGCTTTCTTT. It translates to CASSPSPGGGKGAFF.

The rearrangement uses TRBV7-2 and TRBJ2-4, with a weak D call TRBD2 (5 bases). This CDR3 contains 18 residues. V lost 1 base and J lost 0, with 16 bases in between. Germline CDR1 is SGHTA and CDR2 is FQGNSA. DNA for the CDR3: TGTGCCAGCAGCTTAGATCTCGAGGGATTACTAGCCAAAAACATTCAGTACTTC. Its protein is CASSLDLEGLLAKNIQYF.

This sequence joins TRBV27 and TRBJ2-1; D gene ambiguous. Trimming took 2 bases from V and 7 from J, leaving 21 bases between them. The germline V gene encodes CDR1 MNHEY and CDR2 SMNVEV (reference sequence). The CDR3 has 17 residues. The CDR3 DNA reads TGTGCCAGCAGTTTAGGTCGGCTGAGGTGGGAACTTAATGAGCAGTTCTTC. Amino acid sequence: CASSLGRLRWELNEQFF.

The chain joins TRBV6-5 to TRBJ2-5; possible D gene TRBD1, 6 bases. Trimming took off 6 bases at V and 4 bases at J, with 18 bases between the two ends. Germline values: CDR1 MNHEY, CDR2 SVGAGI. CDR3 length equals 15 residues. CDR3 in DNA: TGTGCCAGCAGCCCCTCTCGATTGGGGGCAGAGACCCAGTACTTC. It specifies CASSPSRLGAETQYF.

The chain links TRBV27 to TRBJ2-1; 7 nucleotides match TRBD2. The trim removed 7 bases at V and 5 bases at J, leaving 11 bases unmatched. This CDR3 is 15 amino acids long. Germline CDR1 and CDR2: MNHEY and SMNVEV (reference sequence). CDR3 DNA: TGTGCCAGCACCTTTGGGGCTAGCGGACACAATGAGCAGTTCTTC. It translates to CASTFGASGHNEQFF.

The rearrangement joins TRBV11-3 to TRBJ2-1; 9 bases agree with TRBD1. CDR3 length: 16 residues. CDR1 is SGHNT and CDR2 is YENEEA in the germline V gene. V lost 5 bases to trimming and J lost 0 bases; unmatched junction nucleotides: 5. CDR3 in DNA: TGTGCCAGCAGCCAGGGACAGGGCAGCTCCTACAATGAGCAGTTCTTC. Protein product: CASSQGQGSSYNEQFF.

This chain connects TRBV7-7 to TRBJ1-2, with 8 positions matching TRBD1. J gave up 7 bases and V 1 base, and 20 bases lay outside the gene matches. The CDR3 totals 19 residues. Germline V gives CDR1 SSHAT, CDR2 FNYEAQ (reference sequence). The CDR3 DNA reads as TGTGCCAGCAGCTTAGGAGATATGACAGGGGAGTCCACAGGAGGTGGCTACACCTTC. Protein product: CASSLGDMTGESTGGGYTF.